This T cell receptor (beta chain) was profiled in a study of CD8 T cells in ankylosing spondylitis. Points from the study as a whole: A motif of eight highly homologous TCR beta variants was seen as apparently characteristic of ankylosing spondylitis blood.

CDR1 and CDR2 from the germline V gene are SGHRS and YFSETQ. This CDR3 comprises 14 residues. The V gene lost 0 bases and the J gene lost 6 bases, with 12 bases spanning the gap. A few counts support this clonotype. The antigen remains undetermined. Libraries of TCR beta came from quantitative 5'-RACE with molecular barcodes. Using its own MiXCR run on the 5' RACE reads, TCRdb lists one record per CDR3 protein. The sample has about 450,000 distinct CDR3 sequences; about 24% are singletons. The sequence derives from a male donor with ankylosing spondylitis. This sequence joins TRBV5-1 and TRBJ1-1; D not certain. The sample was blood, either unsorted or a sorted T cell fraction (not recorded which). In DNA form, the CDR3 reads TGCGCCAGCAGCTTGGGTTTCGCAGAGCCTGAAGCTTTCTTT. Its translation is CASSLGFAEPEAFF. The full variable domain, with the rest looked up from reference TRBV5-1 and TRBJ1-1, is KAGVTQTPRYLIKTRGQQVTLSCSPISGHRSVSWYQQTPGQGLQFLFEYFSETQRNKGNFPGRFSGRQFSNSRSEMNVSTLELGDSALYLCASSLGFAEPEAFFGQGTRLTVV.